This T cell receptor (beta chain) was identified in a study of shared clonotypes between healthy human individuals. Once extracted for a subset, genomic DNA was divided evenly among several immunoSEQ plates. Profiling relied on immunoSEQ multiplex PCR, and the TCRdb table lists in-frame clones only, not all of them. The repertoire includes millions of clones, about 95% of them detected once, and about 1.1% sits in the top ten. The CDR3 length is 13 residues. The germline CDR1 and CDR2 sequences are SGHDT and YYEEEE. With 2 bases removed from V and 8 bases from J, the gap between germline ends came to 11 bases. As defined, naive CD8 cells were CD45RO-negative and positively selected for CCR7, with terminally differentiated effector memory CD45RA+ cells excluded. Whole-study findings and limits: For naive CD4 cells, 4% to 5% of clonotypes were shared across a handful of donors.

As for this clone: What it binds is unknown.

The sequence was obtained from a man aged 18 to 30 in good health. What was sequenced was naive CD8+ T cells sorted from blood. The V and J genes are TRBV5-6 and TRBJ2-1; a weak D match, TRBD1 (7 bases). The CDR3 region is CASSFARGDEQFF. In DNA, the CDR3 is TGTGCCAGCAGCTTTGCCAGGGGGGATGAGCAGTTCTTC.